The rows below give T cell receptor beta chains drawn from one sample of a study of identical twins. MiXCR, applied by TCRdb to the 5' RACE reads, yields one record per CDR3 protein. The repertoire consists of about 530,000 distinct CDR3 sequences, with approximately 20% occurring once and the leading ten covering more than 0.4%. Separately, the same data were catalogued under a study of yellow fever vaccine responses in identical twins.

Specimen: CD4+ T cells sorted from blood. The receptors derive from a woman aged 18-35 years in good health. CDR3s include the opening cysteine and the closing phenylalanine or tryptophan. A D gene is named only where the DNA matches it firmly. Not all rows give a size; the values are once, few, many and, for expanded clones, a class.

V gene	J gene	D gene	clone size	CDR3 DNA	CDR3 protein
TRBV5-1	TRBJ2-2	TRBD2	NA	TGCGCCAGCAGCTTGGTCCTAGCGGGAGGGACCGGGGAGCTGTTTTTT	CASSLVLAGGTGELFF
TRBV5-1	TRBJ2-2	TRBD1	many	TGCGCCAGCACTCGCGTGGGGAAAGGGGGCCCAAACACCGGGGAGCTGTTTTTT	CASTRVGKGGPNTGELFF
TRBV5-6	TRBJ2-2	NA	many	TGCGCCAGCAGCTTGGAGGGGGGGAACACCGGGGAGCTGTTTTTT	CASSLEGGNTGELFF
TRBV20-1	TRBJ2-1	NA	few	TGCAGTGCTAGATTCAGCGGTCCCTACAATGAGCAGTTCTTC	CSARFSGPYNEQFF
TRBV11-1	TRBJ2-7	NA	NA	TGTGCCAGCAGCTATGGGACTGGCGGCACCTACGAGCAGTACTTC	CASSYGTGGTYEQYF
TRBV29-1	TRBJ2-1	NA	many	TGCAGCGTTGAAAGGCAGGGCCTCCCCAATGAGCAGTTCTTC	CSVERQGLPNEQFF
TRBV24-1	TRBJ2-2	TRBD2	NA	TGTGCCACCGCGGCGGGAGCAAAAGGGGAGCTGTTTTTT	CATAAGAKGELFF
TRBV27	TRBJ2-6	NA	NA	TGTGCCAGCAGTTTATCTTCCCCTGGGGCCAACGTCCTGACTTTC	CASSLSSPGANVLTF
TRBV6-1	TRBJ2-7	TRBD2	few	TGTGCCAGCAGTGGTAGCGGGAGGGCGACCTACGAGCAGTACTTC	CASSGSGRATYEQYF
TRBV28	TRBJ2-2	NA	few	TGTGCCAGCAGTCCTCTCCAAATACCCGGGGAGCTGTTTTTT	CASSPLQIPGELFF
TRBV28	TRBJ2-1	TRBD2	few	TGTGCCAGCAGTTCACCCGTGGGACTAGCCAGCTACAATGAGCAGTTCTTC	CASSSPVGLASYNEQFF
TRBV5-1	TRBJ2-7	NA	few	TGCGCCAGCAGCCAGTCTGACGGGGAGCAGTACTTC	CASSQSDGEQYF
TRBV12-3/TRBV12-4	TRBJ2-1	TRBD1	NA	TGTGCCAGCAGTACCTCGACAGGGGGCAATGAGCAGTTCTTC	CASSTSTGGNEQFF
TRBV20-1	TRBJ2-1	TRBD2	few	TGCAGTGTCGCGGGAGGACCCTACAATGAGCAGTTCTTC	CSVAGGPYNEQFF
TRBV12-3/TRBV12-4	TRBJ1-2	NA	few	TGTGCCAGCAGCCTCAGGGCTCGGGAGGGCTACACCTTC	CASSLRAREGYTF
TRBV12-3/TRBV12-4	TRBJ1-6	TRBD1	NA	TGTGCCAGCAGCGCGACAGGGCTCACCTATAATTCACCCCTCCACTTT	CASSATGLTYNSPLHF
TRBV24-1	TRBJ2-1	NA	few	TGTGCCACGGGGGCGTGGGCAGGGGGGGCTGAGCAGTTCTTC	CATGAWAGGAEQFF
TRBV18	TRBJ2-5	NA	few	TGTGCCAGCTCACCCGGGCCGGAGACGCAAGAGACCCAGTACTTC	CASSPGPETQETQYF
TRBV20-1	TRBJ2-5	NA	NA	TGCAGTGCTGCTAAAGAGACCCAGTACTTC	CSAAKETQYF
TRBV11-2	TRBJ2-4	NA	few	TGTGCCAGCAACAATCTCAGGGGCGAACAAGCCAAAAACATTCAGTACTTC	CASNNLRGEQAKNIQYF
TRBV5-1	TRBJ2-2	NA	NA	TGCGCCAGCAGCCTACCCCCGGGCGGGGAGCTGTTTTTT	CASSLPPGGELFF
TRBV12-3/TRBV12-4	TRBJ1-1	NA	many	TGTGCCAGCAGTTTTATCAACACTGAAGCTTTCTTT	CASSFINTEAFF
TRBV7-9	TRBJ1-1	NA	few	TGTGCCAGCAGCTTCCGGGGTCCGGGAGATACTGAAGCTTTCTTT	CASSFRGPGDTEAFF
TRBV20-1	TRBJ2-3	TRBD2	NA	TGCAGTGCCACCAGACTAGCGGGAGTTCGAGATACGCAGTATTTT	CSATRLAGVRDTQYF
TRBV7-9	TRBJ2-2	NA	NA	TGTGCCAGCACCCAGGATCGACGGGACACCGGGGAGCTGTTTTTT	CASTQDRRDTGELFF
TRBV12-3/TRBV12-4	TRBJ1-4	NA	NA	TGTGCCAGCACCGGCGGGTTTTCTGAAAAACTGTTTTTT	CASTGGFSEKLFF
TRBV5-1	TRBJ2-1	TRBD1	few	TGCGCCAGCAGCTTGGTGGGACAGGCAAACAATGAGCAGTTCTTC	CASSLVGQANNEQFF
TRBV28	TRBJ2-6	NA	NA	TGTGCCAGCGGGGGGGGCTTAAGCTCTGGGGCCAACGTCCTGACTTTC	CASGGGLSSGANVLTF
TRBV6-1	TRBJ2-1	TRBD2	NA	TGTGCCAGCAGCCAACCGGGACTAGCGCTCAATGAGCAGTTCTTC	CASSQPGLALNEQFF
TRBV28	TRBJ2-7	NA	once	TGTGCCAGCAGTTCCGCCGGGACGGGAAGCTACGAGCAGTACTTC	CASSSAGTGSYEQYF
TRBV20-1	TRBJ2-5	NA	few	TGCAGTGCTAGAGTCATGCGGGGCCAAGAGACCCAGTACTTC	CSARVMRGQETQYF
TRBV5-5	TRBJ2-5	TRBD2	few	TGTGCCAGCAGCTTGGAGGGACTAGCGGGAGGAGAGACCCAGTACTTC	CASSLEGLAGGETQYF
TRBV18	TRBJ2-6	NA	NA	TGTGCCAGCTCACCGGACTTCTCTGGGGCCAACGTCCTGACTTTC	CASSPDFSGANVLTF
TRBV5-1	TRBJ2-1	NA	few	TGCGCCAGCAGCCCCGCCGCGGGGACCTACAATGAGCAGTTCTTC	CASSPAAGTYNEQFF
TRBV28	TRBJ2-1	NA	NA	TGTGCCAGCAGTTTTGGGGTCGACAATGAGCAGTTCTTC	CASSFGVDNEQFF
TRBV2	TRBJ1-2	NA	few	TGTGCCAGCAGTGACGCGGGGTACGACTATGGCTACACCTTC	CASSDAGYDYGYTF
TRBV20-1	TRBJ2-3	TRBD1	few	TGCAGTGCTGGGGACAGTGGAACAGATACGCAGTATTTT	CSAGDSGTDTQYF